The 20 T cell receptor beta chains given below trace back to one sample, sequenced in a study of T cell repertoires in cytomegalovirus infection. TCRdb passed the reads through MiXCR, listing each CDR3 protein once. The table lists about 400,000 distinct CDR3 sequences, around a sixth of them singletons. Sample: PBMCs. These receptors were obtained from a human donor in good health (CMV status not recorded). Some clones in this sample may be carry-over from other donors' samples.

The CDR3 bases are TGTGCCAGCAGCCCTCCCTTCGGGAGCGCCGCGTGGGATGAGCAGTTCTTC. Residues: CASSPPFGSAAWDEQFF. The chain couples TRBV7-9 to TRBJ2-1, with a weak D call TRBD2 (6 bases). The CDR3 contains 17 residues. V lost 5 bases to trimming and J lost 8 bases, with 25 bases between them. CDR1 and CDR2 from the germline V gene are SEHNR and FQNEAQ (reference sequence).

The sample holds many counts of this clonotype. The chain couples TRBV7-2 to TRBJ1-3; D is ambiguous. The length of the CDR3 is 16 residues. V was shortened by 4 bases and J by 3 bases, with 16 bases between the two germline ends. CDR1 SGHTA and CDR2 FQGNSA come from the germline V gene. Written as DNA, the CDR3 is TGTGCCAGCAGCTCAGAGGGAGGTCCGGTTGGAAACACCATATATTTT. This sequence encodes CASSSEGGPVGNTIYF.

The chain recombines TRBV7-8 with TRBJ2-1; 16 bases match TRBD2. CDR3 length equals 19 residues. V gave up 7 bases and J gave up 1 base; unmatched junction bases: 10. The germline CDR1 and CDR2 sequences are SGHVS and FQNEAQ. CDR3 in amino acids: CASKTGTSGRGGSYNEQFF. Written as DNA, the CDR3 is TGTGCCAGCAAGACCGGGACTAGCGGGAGGGGTGGGTCCTACAATGAGCAGTTCTTC.

This clonotype has a count of ten or more. The CDR3 DNA is TGTGCCAGCAGCCTACCCGGTCGGGGCGAGCAGTACTTC. This codes for CASSLPGRGEQYF. This chain joins TRBV7-4 and TRBJ2-7; TRBD2 is a possible D gene (5 bases). Looked up from germline, CDR1 is SGHVT and CDR2 is SQSDAQ. V lost 5 bases, J lost 6 bases, and 14 bases lay in between. CDR3 length: 13 amino acids. Full variable domain (outside the CDR3, taken from reference TRBV7-4 and TRBJ2-7): GAGVSQSPRYKVAKRGRDVALRCDSISGHVTLYWYRQTLGQGSEVLTYSQSDAQRDKSGRPSGRFSAERPERSVSTLKIQRTEQGDSAVYLCASSLPGRGEQYFGPGTRLTVT.

The genes are TRBV30 and TRBJ1-1, with a tentative D call TRBD1 (5 bases). V lost 4 bases and J 5 bases, leaving 17 bases between the germline ends. The CDR3 has 14 amino acids. Germline V gene lookup returns CDR1 GTSNPN and CDR2 SVGIG (reference sequence). The CDR3: CAWNSRAVWTEAFF. The CDR3 region has the DNA TGTGCCTGGAATTCCAGGGCCGTTTGGACTGAAGCTTTCTTT.

The chain is built from TRBV7-2 and TRBJ1-5, with TRBD1 matching 8 bases. V trimming: 4 bases; J trimming: 9 bases; junction bases outside the gene matches: 5. Germline CDR1 is SGHTA and CDR2 is FQGNSA. The CDR3 length is 13 residues. Here the CDR3 DNA reads TGTGCCAGCAGCTCGGACAGGGAGCGGCCCCAGCATTTT. Its protein product is CASSSDRERPQHF.

This clonotype has ten or more counts. CDR3 amino acids: CASSLVGTSGTKNIQYF. The CDR3 DNA reads TGTGCCAGCAGCTTAGTGGGGACTAGCGGAACCAAAAACATTCAGTACTTC. The gene calls are TRBV7-2 and TRBJ2-4; 11 bases match TRBD2. This CDR3 contains 17 residues. The V segment lost 1 base and the J segment 2 bases; nucleotides outside the gene matches: 4. Per the germline V gene, CDR1 is SGHTA and CDR2 is FQGNSA.

This clonotype was recorded a few times. The chain has TRBV12-3 or TRBV12-4 and TRBJ1-4, with D tentatively TRBD1 (5 bases). V lost 4 bases to trimming and J lost 6 bases, with 18 bases between them. The CDR3 contains 16 residues. Here the CDR3 reads CASSSGRRQGDEKLFF. CDR3 in DNA: TGTGCCAGCAGTTCGGGGCGGAGGCAGGGAGATGAAAAACTGTTTTTT.

V usage is TRBV19 and J usage is TRBJ1-1; 8 bases line up with TRBD1. The CDR3 consists of 12 residues. Germline V lookup: CDR1 LNHDA, CDR2 SQIVND (reference sequence). V lost 9 bases to trimming and J lost 4 bases; unmatched junction nucleotides: 4. CDR3 nucleotides: TGTGCCAGCGGGGACAGGCTCACTGAAGCTTTCTTT. It codes for CASGDRLTEAFF. The full variable domain, with the rest looked up from reference TRBV19 and TRBJ1-1, is DGGITQSPKYLFRKEGQNVTLSCEQNLNHDAMYWYRQDPGQGLRLIYYSQIVNDFQKGDIAEGYSVSREKKESFPLTVTSAQKNPTAFYLCASGDRLTEAFFGQGTRLTVV.

This chain uses TRBV11-2 with TRBJ2-7; TRBD1 matches at 8 bases. Germline V gene lookup returns CDR1 SGHAT and CDR2 FQNNGV. The CDR3 has 16 residues. After removal of 4 bases from V and 1 base from J, the junction contained 9 bases not matched to a gene. The CDR3 DNA reads TGTGCCAGCAGCTCCGAAGGGGGGACAGGATCCTACGAGCAGTACTTC. Translation: CASSSEGGTGSYEQYF.

This clonotype was counted at least ten times. The V gene is TRBV7-9, the J gene TRBJ1-4, with D possibly being TRBD1 (6 bases). Germline values: CDR1 SEHNR, CDR2 FQNEAQ (reference sequence). This CDR3 comprises 13 residues. Trimming took 5 bases from V and 6 from J, leaving 10 bases between them. The CDR3 is CASSGPGDEKLFF. CDR3 nucleotides: TGTGCCAGCAGCGGGCCAGGGGATGAAAAACTGTTTTTT.

This clonotype was detected many times. The J gene is TRBJ2-3, the V gene TRBV7-2; D uncertain. The V end was cut by 5 bases, the J end by 5 bases, with 8 bases between. The CDR3 consists of 12 residues. Germline V gene sequence: CDR1 SGHTA, CDR2 FQGNSA. CDR3 in amino acids: CASSPVRDTQYF. CDR3 in DNA: TGTGCCAGCAGCCCCGTTCGAGATACGCAGTATTTT.

As for this clonotype: This may be a read error: a much more frequent sequence differs by one nucleotide. In nucleotides, the CDR3 is TGTACCAGCAGTCCCGAGACTAGCGGGAGGAGCACAGATACGCAGTATTTT. It codes for CTSSPETSGRSTDTQYF. The V call is TRBV12-3 or TRBV12-4, the J call TRBJ2-3, with TRBD2 matching over 13 bases. The CDR3 extends over 17 amino acids.

This clonotype was detected only a few times. J is TRBJ2-3 and V is TRBV5-1; 11 bases agree with TRBD1. Germline loops: CDR1 SGHRS, CDR2 YFSETQ. V gave up 2 bases and J gave up 4 bases; unmatched junction bases: 3. This CDR3 region has 15 residues. CDR3 residues: CASSFGQGASDTQYF. The CDR3 nucleotides read TGCGCCAGCAGCTTCGGACAGGGGGCTTCAGATACGCAGTATTTT.

Ten or more counts support this clonotype. The rearrangement uses TRBV7-2 and TRBJ2-2, with D unresolved. V was pared by 1 base and J by 1 base, with 4 bases between. Germline V gene lookup returns CDR1 SGHTA and CDR2 FQGNSA. CDR3 length equals 14 residues. The CDR3 nucleotides read TGTGCCAGCAGCTTAGGTCTGAACACCGGGGAGCTGTTTTTT. It encodes CASSLGLNTGELFF.

This clonotype has a count of ten or more. The chain joins TRBV28 to TRBJ2-1, with unresolved D. Germline lookup yields CDR1 MDHEN and CDR2 SYDVKM. The CDR3 consists of 13 residues. The germline V and J ends were trimmed by 6 bases and 4 bases, with 10 bases remaining between them. This CDR3 is CASRRTEYNEQFF. The CDR3 bases are TGTGCCAGCAGACGGACGGAGTACAATGAGCAGTTCTTC.

This clonotype was counted a few times. The J gene is TRBJ2-7, the V gene TRBV4-3, with a tentative D call TRBD1 (7 bases). This CDR3 region has 15 residues. Germline V gives CDR1 LGHNA, CDR2 YSLEER. V gave up 1 base and J gave up 3 bases, with 13 bases separating them. The CDR3 sequence is CASSQGRGLSYEQYF. The DNA of the CDR3 is TGCGCCAGCAGCCAAGGGAGGGGGCTAAGCTACGAGCAGTACTTC.

The chain has TRBV27 and TRBJ1-2; D is ambiguous. Germline loops: CDR1 MNHEY, CDR2 SMNVEV (reference sequence). This CDR3 has 17 residues. V was pared by 8 bases and J by 2 bases, with 24 bases between. Here the CDR3 reads CASSPGTGRGPNYGYTF. DNA for the CDR3: TGTGCCAGCTCCCCGGGAACGGGCAGAGGCCCGAACTATGGCTACACCTTC.

The genes are TRBV12-3 or TRBV12-4 and TRBJ2-7; D gene ambiguous. Trimming removed 6 bases at V and 2 bases at J, with 14 bases between. The CDR3 is made up of 14 amino acids. CDR3 nucleotides: TGTGCCAGCAGCCCTACGGGCGTCGCCTACGAGCAGTACTTC. It specifies CASSPTGVAYEQYF.

This clonotype was recorded a few times. V gene TRBV6-2 or TRBV6-3 combines with J gene TRBJ2-1; D is perhaps TRBD1 (5 bases). Germline-derived CDR1 and CDR2 are MNHEY and SVGEGT. Between the trimmed V and J ends, which lost 8 bases and 8 bases, there was a span of 13 bases. The CDR3 contains 12 residues. This CDR3 reads CASEDKAHEQFF. Here the CDR3 DNA reads TGTGCCAGCGAGGACAAAGCACATGAGCAGTTCTTC.